The rows below give T cell receptor beta chains drawn from one sample of a study of human T cells and chemical hapten exposure. TCRdb reprocessed the RACE reads via MiXCR and lists one record per CDR3 protein. Altogether about 92,000 distinct CDR3 sequences are present, 9.5% to 13% being singletons, with the ten largest covering about 1%. The sample consisted of whole blood, taken in connection with sensitization to the hapten diphenylcyclopropenone (DPC). The receptor source for this set is a woman aged 25 to 39 with alopecia areata. Some clones in this sample may be carry-over from other donors' samples. Both conserved end residues are part of each CDR3. D genes are given only for firm matches. Size values are once, few and many counts, or a class for expanded clones, and some rows have none.

d_gene,j_gene,abundance,len,v_gene,CDR3aa,CDR3nt
-,TRBJ2-3,many,18,TRBV25-1,CASSQRKIRANYTDTQYF,TGTGCCAGCAGCCAAAGAAAGATCCGGGCAAACTACACAGATACGCAGTATTTT
-,TRBJ2-3,few,14,TRBV29-1,CSVVYFTQTDTQYF,TGCAGCGTCGTCTACTTCACCCAGACAGATACGCAGTATTTT
-,TRBJ1-4,many,13,TRBV19,CASRPAGEGKLFF,TGTGCCAGTAGGCCCGCGGGTGAGGGAAAACTGTTTTTT
-,TRBJ1-2,-,16,TRBV6-6,CASSYPTPGDNYGYTF,TGTGCCAGCAGTTACCCCACCCCGGGGGATAACTATGGCTACACCTTC
-,TRBJ1-1,-,11,TRBV12-3/TRBV12-4,CASSFVSKAFF,TGTGCCAGCAGTTTTGTTTCTAAAGCTTTCTTT
TRBD2,TRBJ2-7,many,15,TRBV27,CASSQPASGSYEQYF,TGTGCCAGCAGCCAACCGGCTAGCGGGAGTTACGAGCAGTACTTC
-,TRBJ2-1,many,12,TRBV5-5,CASSLVRTEQFF,TGTGCCAGCAGCTTGGTACGGACTGAGCAGTTCTTC
-,TRBJ2-7,-,14,TRBV7-2,CASSLMSGAYEQYF,TGTGCCAGCAGCTTAATGTCTGGTGCCTACGAGCAGTACTTC
-,TRBJ2-7,-,14,TRBV20-1,CSARVIGNIYEQYF,TGCAGTGCTAGGGTAATCGGGAACATCTACGAGCAGTACTTC
-,TRBJ2-1,-,13,TRBV6-6,CASTGADNNEQFF,TGTGCCAGCACAGGGGCGGACAACAATGAGCAGTTCTTC
TRBD2,TRBJ2-3,few,16,TRBV6-1,CASSVAGGDGTDTQYF,TGTGCCAGCAGTGTAGCGGGAGGGGACGGCACAGATACGCAGTATTTT